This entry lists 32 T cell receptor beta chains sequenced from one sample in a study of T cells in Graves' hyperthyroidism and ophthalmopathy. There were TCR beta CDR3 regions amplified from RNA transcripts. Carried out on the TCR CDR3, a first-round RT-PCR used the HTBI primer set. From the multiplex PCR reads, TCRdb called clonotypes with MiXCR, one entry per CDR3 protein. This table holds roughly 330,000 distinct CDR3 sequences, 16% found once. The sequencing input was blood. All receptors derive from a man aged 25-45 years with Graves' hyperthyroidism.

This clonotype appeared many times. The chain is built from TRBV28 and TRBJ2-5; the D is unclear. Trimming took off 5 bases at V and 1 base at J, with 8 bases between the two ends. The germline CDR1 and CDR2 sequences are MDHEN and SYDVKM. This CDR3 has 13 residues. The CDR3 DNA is TGTGCCAGCAGTGTCAGCTTCCAAGAGACCCAGTACTTC. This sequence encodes CASSVSFQETQYF.

The DNA for the CDR3 is TGCGCCAGCAGCCGGGCCTTGAACTATGGCTACACCTTC. Translation gives CASSRALNYGYTF. The J gene is TRBJ1-2, the V gene TRBV5-1; D is undetermined. This CDR3 is built from 13 residues. Deletions cut 4 bases from V and 2 bases from J, with 9 bases between. Germline-derived CDR1 and CDR2 are SGHRS and YFSETQ. The full variable domain, its missing parts supplied by reference TRBV5-1 and TRBJ1-2, is KAGVTQTPRYLIKTRGQQVTLSCSPISGHRSVSWYQQTPGQGLQFLFEYFSETQRNKGNFPGRFSGRQFSNSRSEMNVSTLELGDSALYLCASSRALNYGYTFGSGTRLTVV.

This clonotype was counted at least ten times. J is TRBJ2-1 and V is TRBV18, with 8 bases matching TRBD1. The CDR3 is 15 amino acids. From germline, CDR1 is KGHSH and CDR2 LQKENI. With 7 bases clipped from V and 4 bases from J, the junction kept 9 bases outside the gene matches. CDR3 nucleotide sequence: TGTGCCAGCTTTGCCCGGGACAGGTCGTACAATGAGCAGTTCTTC. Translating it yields CASFARDRSYNEQFF.

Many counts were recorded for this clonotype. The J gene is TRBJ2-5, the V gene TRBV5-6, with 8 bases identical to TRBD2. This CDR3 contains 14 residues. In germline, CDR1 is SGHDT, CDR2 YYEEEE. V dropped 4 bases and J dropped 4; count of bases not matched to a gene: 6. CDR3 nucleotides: TGTGCCAGCAGCCTTGGGACTAGTAGAGAGACCCAGTACTTC. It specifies CASSLGTSRETQYF.

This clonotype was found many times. The CDR3 sequence: CASSPLGSTGTQPQHF. The CDR3 nucleotides are TGTGCCAGCAGCCCACTGGGGTCGACAGGGACTCAGCCCCAGCATTTT. The chain carries TRBV7-9 and TRBJ1-5; 7 bases are shared with TRBD1. V lost 5 bases and J lost 6; bases outside the gene matches: 13. Germline CDR1 SEHNR, CDR2 FQNEAQ (reference sequence). The CDR3 is 16 residues long.

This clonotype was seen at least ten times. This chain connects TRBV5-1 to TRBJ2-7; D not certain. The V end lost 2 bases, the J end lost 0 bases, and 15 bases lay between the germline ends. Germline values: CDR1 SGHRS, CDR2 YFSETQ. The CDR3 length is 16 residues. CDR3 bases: TGCGCCAGCAGCTTTCTACCGGGCTTAAGCTCCTACGAGCAGTACTTC. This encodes CASSFLPGLSSYEQYF. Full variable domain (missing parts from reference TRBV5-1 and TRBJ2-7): KAGVTQTPRYLIKTRGQQVTLSCSPISGHRSVSWYQQTPGQGLQFLFEYFSETQRNKGNFPGRFSGRQFSNSRSEMNVSTLELGDSALYLCASSFLPGLSSYEQYFGPGTRLTVT.

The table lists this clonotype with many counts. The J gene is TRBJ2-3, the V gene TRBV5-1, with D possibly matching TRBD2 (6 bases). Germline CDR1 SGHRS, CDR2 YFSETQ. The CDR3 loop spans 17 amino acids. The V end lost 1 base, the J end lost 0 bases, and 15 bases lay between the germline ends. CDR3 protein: CASSLTGRTTSTDTQYF. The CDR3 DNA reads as TGCGCCAGCAGCTTGACGGGGCGGACTACCAGCACAGATACGCAGTATTTT.

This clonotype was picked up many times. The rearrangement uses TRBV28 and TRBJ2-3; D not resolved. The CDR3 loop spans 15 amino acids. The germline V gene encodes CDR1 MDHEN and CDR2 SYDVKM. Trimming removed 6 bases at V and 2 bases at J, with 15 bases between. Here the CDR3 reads CASSTHFPDTDTQYF. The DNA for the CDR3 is TGTGCCAGCAGCACTCATTTCCCTGACACAGATACGCAGTATTTT.

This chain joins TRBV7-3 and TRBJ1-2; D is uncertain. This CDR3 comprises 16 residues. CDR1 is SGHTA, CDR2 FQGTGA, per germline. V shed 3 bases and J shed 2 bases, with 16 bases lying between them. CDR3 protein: CASSFATGVRNYGYTF. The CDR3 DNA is TGTGCCAGCAGCTTCGCCACCGGGGTGAGAAACTATGGCTACACCTTC.

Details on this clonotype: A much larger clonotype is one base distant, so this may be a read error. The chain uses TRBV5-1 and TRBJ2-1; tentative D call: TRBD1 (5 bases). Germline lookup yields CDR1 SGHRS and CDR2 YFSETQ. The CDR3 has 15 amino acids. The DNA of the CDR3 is TGCGCCAGCAGCTTGGAGGGGCACTCCTACAATGGGCAGTTCTTC. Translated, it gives CASSLEGHSYNGQFF.

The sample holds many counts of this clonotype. In DNA form, the CDR3 reads TGTGCCAGCAGCTTAGGTGGAATGGGCAGAGGCACAGATACGCAGTATTTT. Amino acid sequence: CASSLGGMGRGTDTQYF. V and J are TRBV11-2 and TRBJ2-3, with D unclear. CDR1 SGHAT and CDR2 FQNNGV come from the germline V gene. Trimming removed 1 base at V and 1 base at J, with 15 bases between. This CDR3 spans 17 amino acids.

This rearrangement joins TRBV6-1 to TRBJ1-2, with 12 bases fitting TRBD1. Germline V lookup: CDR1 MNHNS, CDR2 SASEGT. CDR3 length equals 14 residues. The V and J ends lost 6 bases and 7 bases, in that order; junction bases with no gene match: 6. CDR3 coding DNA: TGTGCCAGCAGAGGGACAGGGGGCGTAGGTGGCTACACCTTC. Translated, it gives CASRGTGGVGGYTF.

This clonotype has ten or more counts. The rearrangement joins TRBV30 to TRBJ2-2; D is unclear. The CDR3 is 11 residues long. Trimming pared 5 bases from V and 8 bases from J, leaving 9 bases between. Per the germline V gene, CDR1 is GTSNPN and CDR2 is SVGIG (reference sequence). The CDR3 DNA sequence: TGTGCCTGGTTCCTTGAGGGGGAGCTGTTTTTT. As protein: CAWFLEGELFF.

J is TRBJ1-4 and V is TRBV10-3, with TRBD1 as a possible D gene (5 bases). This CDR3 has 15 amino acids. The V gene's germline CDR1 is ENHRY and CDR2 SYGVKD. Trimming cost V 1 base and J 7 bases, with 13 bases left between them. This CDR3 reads CAISEFQGTGEKLFF. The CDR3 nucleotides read TGTGCCATCAGTGAGTTCCAGGGAACTGGTGAAAAACTGTTTTTT.

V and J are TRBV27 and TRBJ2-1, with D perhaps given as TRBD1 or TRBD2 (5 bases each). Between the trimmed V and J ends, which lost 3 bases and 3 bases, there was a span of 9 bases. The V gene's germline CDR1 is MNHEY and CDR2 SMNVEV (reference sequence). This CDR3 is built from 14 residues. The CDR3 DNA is TGTGCCAGCAGTTTGAGGGGTCTCTACAATGAGCAGTTCTTC. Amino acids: CASSLRGLYNEQFF.

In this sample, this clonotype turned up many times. The CDR3 nucleotides are TGTGCCAGCAGCCCCAGTCGCCTAGGAGGATACCAAGAGACCCAGTACTTC. As protein: CASSPSRLGGYQETQYF. The chain combines TRBV3-1 with TRBJ2-5; tentatively, D is TRBD2 (5 bases). The V end lost 4 bases, the J end lost 0 bases, and 18 bases lay between the germline ends. Germline values: CDR1 LGHDT, CDR2 YNNKEL (reference sequence). The CDR3 is 17 residues long.

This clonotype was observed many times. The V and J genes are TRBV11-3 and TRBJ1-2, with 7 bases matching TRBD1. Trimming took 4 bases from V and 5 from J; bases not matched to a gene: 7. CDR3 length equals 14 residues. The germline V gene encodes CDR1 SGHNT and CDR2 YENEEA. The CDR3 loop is CASSSQDRSYGYTF. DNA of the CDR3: TGTGCCAGCAGCTCCCAGGACAGGTCTTATGGCTACACCTTC. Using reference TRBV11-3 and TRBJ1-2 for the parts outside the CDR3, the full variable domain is EAGVVQSPRYKIIEKKQPVAFWCNPISGHNTLYWYLQNLGQGPELLIRYENEEAVDDSQLPKDRFSAERLKGVDSTLKIQPAELGDSAVYLCASSSQDRSYGYTFGSGTRLTVV.

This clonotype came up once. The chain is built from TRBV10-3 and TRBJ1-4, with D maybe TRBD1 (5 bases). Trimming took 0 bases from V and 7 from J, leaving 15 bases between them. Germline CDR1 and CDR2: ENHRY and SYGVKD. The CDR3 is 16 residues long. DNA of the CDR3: TGTGCCATCAGTGAGTCGAATGGAGGGGCGGGTGAAAAACTGTTTTTT. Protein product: CAISESNGGAGEKLFF.

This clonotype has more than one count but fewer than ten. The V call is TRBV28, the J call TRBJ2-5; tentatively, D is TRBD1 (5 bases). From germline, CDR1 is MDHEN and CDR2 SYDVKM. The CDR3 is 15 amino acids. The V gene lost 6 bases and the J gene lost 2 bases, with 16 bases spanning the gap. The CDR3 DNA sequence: TGTGCCAGCAGCCATATCCGACAGCAACAAGAGACCCAGTACTTC. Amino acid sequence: CASSHIRQQQETQYF.

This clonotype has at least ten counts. This CDR3 reads CASRAESTSILSEQFF. As DNA, the CDR3 is TGTGCCAGCAGAGCAGAGTCTACTAGCATTCTAAGTGAGCAGTTCTTC. The rearrangement links TRBV5-6 to TRBJ2-1, with a tentative D call TRBD2 (6 bases). The CDR3 contains 16 residues. Trimming stripped 5 bases from V and 9 bases from J, with 24 bases between. CDR1 and CDR2 (germline): SGHDT, YYEEEE.

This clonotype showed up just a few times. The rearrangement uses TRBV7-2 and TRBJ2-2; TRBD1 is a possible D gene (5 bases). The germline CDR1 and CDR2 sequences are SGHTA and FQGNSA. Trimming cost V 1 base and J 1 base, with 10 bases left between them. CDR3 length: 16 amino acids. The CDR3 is CTSSLVSGMNTGELFF. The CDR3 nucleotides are TGTACCAGCAGCTTAGTTTCAGGGATGAACACCGGGGAGCTGTTTTTT.

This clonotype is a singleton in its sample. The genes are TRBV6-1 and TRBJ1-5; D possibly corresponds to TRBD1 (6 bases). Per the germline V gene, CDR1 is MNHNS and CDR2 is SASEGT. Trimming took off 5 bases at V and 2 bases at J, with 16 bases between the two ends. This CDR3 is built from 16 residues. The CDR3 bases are TGTGCCAGCAGTCCCGGGGGGGAGGGGGGCAATCAGCCCCAGCATTTT. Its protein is CASSPGGEGGNQPQHF.

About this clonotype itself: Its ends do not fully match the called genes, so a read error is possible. The CDR3 reads CTRETGKANNEQFF. The CDR3, as DNA: TGTACCAGGGAAACAGGGAAAGCAAACAATGAGCAGTTCTTC. The genes are TRBV19 and TRBJ2-1; the D gene is possibly TRBD1 (6 bases). Looked up from germline, CDR1 is LNHDA and CDR2 is SQIVND (reference sequence). The CDR3 is 14 residues long.

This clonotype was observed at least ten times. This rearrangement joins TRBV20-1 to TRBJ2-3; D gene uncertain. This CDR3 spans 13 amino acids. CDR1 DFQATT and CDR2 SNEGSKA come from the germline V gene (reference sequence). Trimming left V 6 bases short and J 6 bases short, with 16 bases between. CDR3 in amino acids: CSAVRLLTDTQYF. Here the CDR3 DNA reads TGCAGTGCCGTGAGACTCCTAACGGATACGCAGTATTTT.

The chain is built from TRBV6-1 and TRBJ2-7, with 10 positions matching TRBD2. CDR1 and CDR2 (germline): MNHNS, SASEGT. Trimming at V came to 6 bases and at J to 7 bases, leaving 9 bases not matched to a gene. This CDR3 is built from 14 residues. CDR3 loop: CASRLAGPPGEQYF. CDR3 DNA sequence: TGTGCCAGCAGACTAGCGGGACCCCCGGGTGAGCAGTACTTC.

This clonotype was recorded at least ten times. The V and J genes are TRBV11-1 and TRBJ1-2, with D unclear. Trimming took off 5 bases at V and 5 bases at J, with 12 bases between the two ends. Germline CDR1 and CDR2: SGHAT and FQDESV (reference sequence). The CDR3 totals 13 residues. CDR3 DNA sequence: TGTGCCAGCAGCGTCACAGCCGAATATGGCTACACCTTC. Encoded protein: CASSVTAEYGYTF.

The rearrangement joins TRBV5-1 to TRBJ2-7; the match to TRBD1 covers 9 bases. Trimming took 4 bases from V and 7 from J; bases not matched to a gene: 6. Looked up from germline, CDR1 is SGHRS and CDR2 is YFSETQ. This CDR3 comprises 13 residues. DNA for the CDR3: TGCGCCAGCAGCGTGGGACAGGGAGGAGAGCAGTACTTC. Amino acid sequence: CASSVGQGGEQYF.

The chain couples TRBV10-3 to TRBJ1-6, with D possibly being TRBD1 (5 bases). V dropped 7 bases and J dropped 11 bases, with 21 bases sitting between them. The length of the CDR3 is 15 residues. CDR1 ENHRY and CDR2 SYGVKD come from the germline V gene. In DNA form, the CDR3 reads TGTGCCATCAAAGAGGGCGGAGACAGAGACCCACCCCTCCACTTT. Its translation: CAIKEGGDRDPPLHF.

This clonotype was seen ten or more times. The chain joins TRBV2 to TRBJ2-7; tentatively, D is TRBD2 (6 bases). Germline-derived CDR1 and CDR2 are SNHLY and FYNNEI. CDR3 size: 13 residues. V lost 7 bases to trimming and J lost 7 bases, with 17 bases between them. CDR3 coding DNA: TGTGCCAGCAAGGGGTTGCGGGAAGGGGAGCAGTACTTC. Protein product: CASKGLREGEQYF. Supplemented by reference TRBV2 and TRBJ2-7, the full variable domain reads EPEVTQTPSHQVTQMGQEVILRCVPISNHLYFYWYRQILGQKVEFLVSFYNNEISEKSEIFDDQFSVERPDGSNFTLKIRSTKLEDSAMYFCASKGLREGEQYFGPGTRLTVT.

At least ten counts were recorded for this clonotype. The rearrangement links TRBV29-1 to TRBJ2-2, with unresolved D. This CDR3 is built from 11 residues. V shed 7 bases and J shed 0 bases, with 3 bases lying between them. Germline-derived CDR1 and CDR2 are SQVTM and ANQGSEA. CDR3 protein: CSATNTGELFF. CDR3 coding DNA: TGCAGCGCAACGAACACCGGGGAGCTGTTTTTT.

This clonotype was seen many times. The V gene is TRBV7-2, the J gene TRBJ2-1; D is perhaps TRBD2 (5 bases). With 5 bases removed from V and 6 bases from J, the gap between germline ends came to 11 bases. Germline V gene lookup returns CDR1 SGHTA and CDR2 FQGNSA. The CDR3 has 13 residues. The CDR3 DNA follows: TGTGCCAGCAGCCGGGGTCCTAGCAATGAGCAGTTCTTC. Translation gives CASSRGPSNEQFF. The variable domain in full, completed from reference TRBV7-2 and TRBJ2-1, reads GAGVSQSPSNKVTEKGKDVELRCDPISGHTALYWYRQSLGQGLEFLIYFQGNSAPDKSGLPSDRFSAERTGGSVSTLTIQRTQQEDSAVYLCASSRGPSNEQFFGPGTRLTVL.

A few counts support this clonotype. CDR3 amino acids: CASSWQVYEQYF. DNA for the CDR3: TGTGCCAGCAGTTGGCAGGTCTACGAGCAGTACTTC. The chain recombines TRBV12-3 or TRBV12-4 with TRBJ2-7; unclear D gene. V was clipped by 4 bases and J by 3 bases, with 7 bases between them. The CDR3 length is 12 residues.